A selection of T cell receptor beta chains follows, all from one sample in a study of CD8+ T cells in alopecia areata. Sequencing used immunoSEQ multiplex PCR; TCRdb keeps in-frame clones, though not all of them. The data contain roughly 100,000 clones, 60% of them singletons. The input for sequencing was CD8+ T cells sorted from blood, taken at approximately week 61, from a patient treated with tofacitinib. Source of these receptors: a human donor with alopecia areata. The CDR3 runs from the conserved cysteine through the conserved F or W. A D gene is named only where the DNA matches it firmly. Some rows have no size entry. The others give once, few or many, or a class for an expanded clone.

>few|TRBD2|TRBV7-9|TRBJ2-1
TGTGCCAGCAGCCCAGCCCGACAGCGGGGGGGCTCCTACAATGAGCAGTTCTTC
CASSPARQRGGSYNEQFF
>NA|TRBD1|TRBV27|TRBJ2-7
TGTGCCAGCAGTCCAGGACAGGGGACCTACGAGCAGTACTTC
CASSPGQGTYEQYF
>NA|NA|TRBV7-2|TRBJ1-2
TGTGCCAGCAGCAGACCGTGGTTGGGACTTGGGGGAGGCTACACCTTC
CASSRPWLGLGGGYTF
>NA|NA|TRBV27|TRBJ1-5
TGTGCCAGCAGTTCCTCAGGGGATCAGCCCCAGCATTTT
CASSSSGDQPQHF
>NA|NA|TRBV19|TRBJ2-2
TGTGCCAGTAGTATGGGAGGCACCGGGGAGCTGTTTTTT
CASSMGGTGELFF
>NA|NA|TRBV5-6|TRBJ2-5
TGTGCCAGCACCTCAGAAGAGACCCAGTACTTC
CASTSEETQYF
>NA|NA|TRBV18|TRBJ1-1
TGTGCCAGCTCACCCTGGGGGTCGGGCAACACTGAAGCTTTCTTT
CASSPWGSGNTEAFF
>NA|NA|TRBV29-1|TRBJ1-1
TGCAGCGTTATAATTCTAGGGACTTTCTTT
CSVIILGTFF
>few|NA|TRBV29-1|TRBJ1-1
TGCAGCGTTGACCACGGGCCGGAGGCTTTCTTT
CSVDHGPEAFF
>NA|NA|TRBV13|TRBJ1-1
TGTGCCAGCAGCTTAGATATCCCGAACACTGAAGCTTTCTTT
CASSLDIPNTEAFF
>NA|NA|TRBV29-1|TRBJ2-2
TGCAGCGGATTAGGGGGGAACACCGGGGAGCTGTTTTTT
CSGLGGNTGELFF
>NA|NA|TRBV14|TRBJ2-2
TGTGCCAGCAGCACAAATCGACACGGGGAGCTGTTTTTT
CASSTNRHGELFF
>NA|NA|TRBV15|TRBJ2-3
TGTGCCACCAGCAGAGTTGGAGGGTCCGGCACAGATACGCAGTATTTT
CATSRVGGSGTDTQYF
>NA|NA|TRBV10-3|TRBJ2-1
TGTGCCATCAGTGAGTCGTCAGATAAAGCTGGGGGCTACAATGAGCAGTTCTTC
CAISESSDKAGGYNEQFF
>NA|NA|TRBV19|TRBJ1-6
TGTGCCAGTCTGGGGGGGCTGGATTCACCCCTCCACTTT
CASLGGLDSPLHF
>NA|TRBD1|TRBV4-2|TRBJ1-2
TGTGCCAGCAGCCAACCCTCCGGGACAGCTTACTATGGCTACACCTTC
CASSQPSGTAYYGYTF
>few|NA|TRBV7-9|TRBJ1-1
TGTGCCAGCAGTTCGGACCGGGACACTGAAGCTTTCTTT
CASSSDRDTEAFF
>few|TRBD2|TRBV7-2|TRBJ2-3
TGTGCCAGCAGCCCTCGACTAGCGGGGCTTGCAGATACGCAGTATTTT
CASSPRLAGLADTQYF
>few|NA|TRBV25-1|TRBJ1-2
TGTGCCAGCCGGGACAACTATGGCTACACCTTC
CASRDNYGYTF
>NA|NA|TRBV5-1|TRBJ2-3
TGCGCCAGCAGCTTGTTCCTCAGCTCCACAGATACGCAGTATTTT
CASSLFLSSTDTQYF
>NA|NA|TRBV30|TRBJ2-7
TGTGCCTGGAGCGCCGGGGTCCCCTACGAGCAGTACTTC
CAWSAGVPYEQYF
>NA|TRBD1|TRBV11-1|TRBJ2-3
TGTGCCAGCAGCCTACAGGGGGCAACAGATACGCAGTATTTT
CASSLQGATDTQYF
>NA|NA|TRBV15|TRBJ1-2
TGTGCCACCAGCAGGGGCCTGCGACAGGTAGCTAACTATGGCTACACCTTC
CATSRGLRQVANYGYTF
>once|NA|TRBV5-4|TRBJ2-7
TGTGCCAGCAGCCCGGGCCCCGACAGGCCGTCGGGGGAGCAGTACTTC
CASSPGPDRPSGEQYF
>few|TRBD2|TRBV29-1|TRBJ2-7
TGCAGCGTATTACTCGGACTAGCGGCTTACGAGCAGTACTTC
CSVLLGLAAYEQYF
>NA|NA|TRBV4-2|TRBJ2-7
TGTGCCAGCAGCCAAGGCGGGGATTACGAGCAGTACTTC
CASSQGGDYEQYF
>few|TRBD1|TRBV9|TRBJ1-5
TGTGCCAGCAGCGTAGGCAGGGACAGTCAGCCCCAGCATTTT
CASSVGRDSQPQHF
>NA|NA|TRBV25-1|TRBJ1-2
TGTGCCAGCAAGGGCCACTATGGCTACACCTTC
CASKGHYGYTF
>NA|TRBD1|TRBV6-1|TRBJ1-2
TGTGCCAGCAGTGCCGGGACAGGGGGCCTCTATGGCTACACCTTC
CASSAGTGGLYGYTF
>few|TRBD2|TRBV7-9|TRBJ2-4
TGTGCCAGCAGCACCCGGGCACTAGCGGGGGAAAACATTCAGTACTTC
CASSTRALAGENIQYF
>few|NA|TRBV2|TRBJ1-1
TGTGCCAGCAGTAGGACAGAAGCTTTCTTT
CASSRTEAFF
>NA|TRBD1|TRBV30|TRBJ1-2
TGTGCCGGAGACCTCCCGGGGACAGCTAACTATCCGGGTGGCTACACCTTC
CAGDLPGTANYPGGYTF
>NA|NA|TRBV2|TRBJ1-5
TGTGCCAGCAGTGGCAACAGGGTGGGCAATCAGCCCCAGCATTTT
CASSGNRVGNQPQHF
>few|NA|TRBV5-1|TRBJ2-7
TGCGCCAGCAGCTATAACTACGAGCAGTACTTC
CASSYNYEQYF
>NA|NA|TRBV2|TRBJ1-2
TGTGCCAGCAGTGAGGCCCCTCGGGGCTACACCTTC
CASSEAPRGYTF
>NA|NA|TRBV6-5|TRBJ2-1
TGTGCCAGCAGTTACGCGGCGTACAGGAATGAGCAGTTCTTC
CASSYAAYRNEQFF
>NA|TRBD2|TRBV7-6|TRBJ2-2
TGTGCCAGCAGCCTTGGACTAGCGGGGACCGGGGAGCTGTTTTTT
CASSLGLAGTGELFF
>medium-sized|NA|TRBV19|TRBJ1-1
TGTGCCAGTAGTATTCGCCGAGAAGCTTTCTTT
CASSIRREAFF